Below, 11 T cell receptor beta chains from the same sample are listed, as sequenced in a study of T-cell reconstitution after alpha-beta-depleted transplantation in children. Library preparation (for TCRbeta) was performed with unique molecular identifiers. One entry per CDR3 protein, called by TCRdb with MiXCR from the PCR reads. The sample shows 600,000 to 800,000 distinct CDR3 sequences, about an eighth of them seen only once. This specimen consisted of PBMCs, obtained before TCRalphabeta/CD19-depleted stem cell transplant. These receptors all come from a girl aged 2 to 10 with congenital amegakaryocytic thrombocytopenia, due to receive a stem cell transplant.

The V gene is TRBV6-1, the J gene TRBJ2-4; a possible D gene is TRBD1 (6 bases). V lost 6 bases to trimming and J lost 7 bases, with 25 bases between them. This CDR3 region has 17 residues. CDR1 and CDR2 (germline): MNHNS, SASEGT. The CDR3 here is CASSHSGGGPPYNIQYF. In DNA, the CDR3 is TGTGCCAGCAGCCACAGTGGTGGGGGCCCACCCTACAACATTCAGTACTTC.

There are many counts of this clonotype. The chain has TRBV10-2 and TRBJ1-6; D is unresolved. Trimming shortened V by 2 bases and J by 7 bases, and 15 bases separated the two germline ends. CDR1 is WSHSY, CDR2 SAAADI, per germline. The CDR3 consists of 16 residues. CDR3 sequence: CASSEEGPDRNSPLHF. In nucleotides, the CDR3 is TGCGCCAGCAGTGAGGAGGGTCCGGACCGCAATTCACCCCTCCACTTT.

Comments on this clonotype: A much larger clone lies a single base off, so this may be a read error. The gene calls are TRBV15 and TRBJ1-2; 8 positions match TRBD1. CDR3 length: 14 residues. From germline, CDR1 is LNHNV and CDR2 YYDKDF (reference sequence). CDR3 loop: CATSPGTGPRGDTF. Written as DNA, the CDR3 is TGTGCCACCAGCCCGGGGACAGGACCACGTGGCGACACCTTC.

This CDR3 is CASSPQDRPGQPQHF. CDR3 coding DNA: TGTGCCAGCAGCCCTCAGGATCGGCCCGGTCAGCCCCAGCATTTT. The V call is TRBV12-3 or TRBV12-4, the J call TRBJ1-5, with D unclear. The CDR3 covers 15 residues. V gave up 6 bases and J gave up 6 bases, with 18 bases separating them.

This clonotype occurred a few times. The chain uses TRBV5-1 and TRBJ2-6, with 8 nucleotides matching TRBD1. Germline-derived CDR1 and CDR2 are SGHRS and YFSETQ. This CDR3 is built from 17 residues. The J segment lost 0 bases and the V segment lost 4 bases, leaving 6 bases of the junction unmatched. The CDR3 protein is CASSAGQGLSGANVLTF. The CDR3, as DNA: TGCGCCAGCAGCGCCGGACAGGGCCTCTCTGGGGCCAACGTCCTGACTTTC.

This clonotype has at least ten counts. The CDR3 nucleotides read TGTGCCGGACCGAGTCGACCTGAAGCTTTCTTT. Translating gives CAGPSRPEAFF. The chain couples TRBV12-3 or TRBV12-4 to TRBJ1-1; unclear D gene. The CDR3 length is 11 residues. Trimming took 11 bases from V and 6 from J, leaving 13 bases between them.

This clonotype was picked up many times. The junction does not match germline at one end; this may be a read error. The chain employs TRBV5-1 and TRBJ2-7; 9 bases fit TRBD2. The CDR3 consists of 15 residues. Germline loops: CDR1 SGHRS, CDR2 YFSETQ. CDR3 nucleotide sequence: TGTGCCAGCAGTTTGGCTAGCGGGGCCTCCTACGAGCAGTACTTC. It specifies CASSLASGASYEQYF.

There are a few counts of this clonotype. The rearrangement uses TRBV7-6 and TRBJ2-7, with D perhaps TRBD2 (6 bases). This CDR3 region has 14 residues. The V end was cut by 3 bases, the J end by 6 bases, with 15 bases between. Germline CDR1 and CDR2: SGHVS and FNYEAQ. The CDR3 protein is CASSFGASEAEQYF. The CDR3 DNA reads as TGTGCCAGCAGCTTCGGGGCTAGCGAGGCCGAGCAGTACTTC.

This clonotype has a count of ten or more. V gene TRBV12-3 or TRBV12-4 combines with J gene TRBJ1-6; D is uncertain. The CDR3 extends over 15 amino acids. Trimming shortened V by 6 bases and J by 10 bases, and 19 bases separated the two germline ends. The CDR3 region is CASRGYGLSRSPLHF. The CDR3 bases are TGTGCCAGCAGGGGTTACGGCCTTAGTCGGTCACCCCTCCACTTT.

Many counts were recorded for this clonotype. The V and J genes are TRBV28 and TRBJ1-3; D gene uncertain. In germline, CDR1 is MDHEN, CDR2 SYDVKM. V lost 6 bases, J lost 3 bases, and 15 bases lay in between. This CDR3 comprises 15 residues. The CDR3 nucleotides are TGTGCCAGCAGCGATGCCTCAGCAAGTGGAAACACCATATATTTT. This encodes CASSDASASGNTIYF.

This clonotype came up many times. The CDR3, as DNA: TGTGCCAGCAGCTCGGGAGGCCGGGAGCTGTTTTTT. Its translation: CASSSGGRELFF. This chain joins TRBV7-9 and TRBJ2-2; 7 bases agree with TRBD2. The V gene's germline CDR1 is SEHNR and CDR2 FQNEAQ (reference sequence). V lost 4 bases to trimming and J lost 9 bases; unmatched junction nucleotides: 2. This CDR3 has 12 amino acids.